These 29 T cell receptor beta chains originate from one sample sequenced in a study of blood T cells in healthy people across ages. The authors ran a second PCR of about 6 to 11 cycles using a sample-barcoded 5' primer and a J-beta primer mix. TCRdb passed the 5' RACE reads through MiXCR, listing each CDR3 protein once. The sample records over 1,500,000 distinct CDR3 sequences, roughly 49% being singletons. Source material: blood. The receptor source for this set is a woman in her thirties or forties in good health.

This clonotype was seen once. This clone may be a read error of a much larger clone one base away. The chain has TRBV29-1 and TRBJ2-5; tentatively, D is TRBD1 or TRBD2 (5 bases each). The ends were cut back, 5 bases at V and 5 bases at J, with 12 bases in the middle. The germline V gene has CDR1 SQVTM and CDR2 ANQGSEA. There are 12 residues in the CDR3. CDR3 DNA: TGCAGCGTTCGGGACGGGCACGAGACCCAGTACTTC. Translation: CSVRDGHETQYF.

The gene calls are TRBV7-9 and TRBJ2-5, with TRBD1 identical over 9 bases. This CDR3 contains 15 residues. Germline assignment: CDR1 SEHNR and CDR2 FQNEAQ (reference sequence). Losses at the gene ends were 2 bases for V and 5 bases for J; bases not matched to a gene: 6. This CDR3 is CASSLRDREEETQYF. CDR3 DNA sequence: TGTGCCAGCAGCTTACGGGACAGGGAGGAGGAGACCCAGTACTTC.

This clonotype has only a few counts. The V gene is TRBV5-1, the J gene TRBJ2-1; unclear D gene. The CDR3 runs to 14 residues. CDR1 SGHRS and CDR2 YFSETQ come from the germline V gene. V lost 0 bases, J lost 6 bases, and 10 bases lay in between. CDR3 DNA sequence: TGCGCCAGCAGCTTGGAAGGCACGGCCAATGAGCAGTTCTTC. Translation gives CASSLEGTANEQFF. Combining the CDR3 with reference TRBV5-1 and TRBJ2-1 gives the whole variable domain KAGVTQTPRYLIKTRGQQVTLSCSPISGHRSVSWYQQTPGQGLQFLFEYFSETQRNKGNFPGRFSGRQFSNSRSEMNVSTLELGDSALYLCASSLEGTANEQFFGPGTRLTVL.

The sample holds a few counts of this clonotype. This CDR3 is CASSSSGGAYEQFF. The CDR3 DNA reads TGTGCCAGCTCATCTAGCGGGGGGGCCTATGAGCAGTTCTTC. The chain carries TRBV11-2 and TRBJ2-1; 12 bases agree with TRBD2. Unmatched junction bases numbered 7, after V lost 8 bases and J lost 8 bases. CDR3 length: 14 residues. Germline values: CDR1 SGHAT, CDR2 FQNNGV.

J is TRBJ2-3 and V is TRBV6-1; TRBD2 matches at 10 bases. Trimming cost V 4 bases and J 5 bases; bases outside gene matches: 9. Germline V CDR1 and CDR2: MNHNS, SASEGT. This CDR3 contains 16 residues. The CDR3 sequence: CASSVLAGEIEDTQYF. The CDR3 DNA reads as TGTGCCAGCAGTGTTCTAGCGGGGGAGATTGAAGATACGCAGTATTTT.

V gene TRBV6-2 or TRBV6-3 combines with J gene TRBJ2-3, with D perhaps being TRBD1 or TRBD2 (5 bases each). Trimming left V 6 bases short and J 2 bases short, with 15 bases between. The CDR3 is 15 amino acids. CDR1 and CDR2 (germline): MNHEY, SVGEGT. DNA of the CDR3: TGTGCCAGCAGCCCCGTCGAGGGGCTCACAGATACGCAGTATTTT. Protein product: CASSPVEGLTDTQYF.

This clonotype appeared a few times. V and J are TRBV3-1 and TRBJ2-7, with 11 positions matching TRBD1. The germline V gene encodes CDR1 LGHDT and CDR2 YNNKEL (reference sequence). The CDR3 has 15 residues. After removal of 4 bases from V and 3 bases from J, the junction contained 5 bases not matched to a gene. The CDR3 bases are TGTGCCAGCAGCCCAGGACAGGGGGCAGGCTACGAGCAGTACTTC. It specifies CASSPGQGAGYEQYF.

The V call is TRBV2, the J call TRBJ2-1, with D perhaps TRBD2 (5 bases). Germline V lookup: CDR1 SNHLY, CDR2 FYNNEI. This CDR3 region has 16 residues. Deletions cut 1 base from V and 5 bases from J, with 15 bases between. The CDR3 sequence: CASSEVSGNPNNEQFF. Written as DNA, the CDR3 is TGTGCCAGCAGTGAAGTGTCGGGAAACCCGAACAATGAGCAGTTCTTC.

The rearrangement links TRBV24-1 to TRBJ2-1; D is perhaps TRBD1 (5 bases). Trimming removed 3 bases from V and 8 bases from J, with 16 bases in between. The germline CDR1 and CDR2 sequences are KGHDR and SFDVKD. There are 15 residues in the CDR3. Written as DNA, the CDR3 is TGTGCCACCAGTGATCCCTCCAGACAGAAATATGAGCAGTTCTTC. Encoded protein: CATSDPSRQKYEQFF.

V is TRBV4-2 and J is TRBJ2-3; a possible D gene is TRBD1 (6 bases). The CDR3 contains 18 residues. Germline loops: CDR1 LGHNA, CDR2 YNFKEQ. V was shortened by 3 bases and J by 3 bases, with 22 bases between the two germline ends. The CDR3 loop is CASSQENFTGMGTDTQYF. The CDR3 region has the DNA TGTGCCAGCAGCCAGGAAAATTTTACAGGGATGGGAACAGATACGCAGTATTTT.

The J gene is TRBJ2-3, the V gene TRBV7-3; 11 bases fit TRBD2. Germline CDR1 is SGHTA and CDR2 is FQGTGA. J was trimmed by 1 base and V by 3 bases; bases with no gene match: 6. The CDR3 is 17 residues long. CDR3 bases: TGTGCCAGCAGCTTCACCACTAGCGGGGGAGGCACAGATACGCAGTATTTT. It encodes CASSFTTSGGGTDTQYF.

The V and J genes are TRBV7-3 and TRBJ2-1; 11 bases align to TRBD2. The V and J ends lost 5 bases and 6 bases, in that order; junction bases with no gene match: 6. Looked up from germline, CDR1 is SGHTA and CDR2 is FQGTGA. The CDR3 loop spans 15 amino acids. CDR3 residues: CASSELAGAPNEQFF. CDR3 in DNA: TGTGCCAGCAGCGAACTAGCGGGGGCCCCCAATGAGCAGTTCTTC.

The chain recombines TRBV5-1 with TRBJ2-1, with D perhaps TRBD2 (5 bases). The CDR3 runs to 14 residues. CDR1 and CDR2 from the germline V gene are SGHRS and YFSETQ. V was pared by 5 bases and J by 8 bases, with 17 bases between. The CDR3 nucleotides are TGCGCCAGCAGTAAGGTTGCACTAGAGCATGAGCAGTTCTTC. Its translation is CASSKVALEHEQFF.

The V and J genes are TRBV4-3 and TRBJ2-7, with 9 bases identical to TRBD2. This CDR3 spans 17 amino acids. V lost 2 bases to trimming and J lost 3 bases; unmatched junction nucleotides: 11. Germline-derived CDR1 and CDR2 are LGHNA and YSLEER. This chain's CDR3 is CASSQPVAAGGLYEQYF. CDR3 nucleotide sequence: TGCGCCAGCAGCCAACCTGTAGCAGCGGGGGGTCTCTACGAGCAGTACTTC.

The CDR3 is CASSLGHPGLAAYEQFF. CDR3 nucleotides: TGTGCCAGCAGTTTAGGACATCCGGGACTAGCGGCCTATGAGCAGTTCTTC. J is TRBJ2-1 and V is TRBV27, with 11 nucleotides matching TRBD2. CDR1 and CDR2 from the germline V gene are MNHEY and SMNVEV (reference sequence). The ends lost 2 bases at V and 8 bases at J; junction bases unmatched: 11. The CDR3 runs 17 residues.

The chain employs TRBV6-6 and TRBJ1-2, with 9 nucleotides matching TRBD1. V trimming: 6 bases; J trimming: 2 bases; junction bases outside the gene matches: 10. Germline CDR1 is MNHNY and CDR2 is SVGAGI (reference sequence). CDR3 size: 16 residues. CDR3 bases: TGTGCCAGCAGGGATCCGGGACAGGGCTTCAACTATGGCTACACCTTC. Residues: CASRDPGQGFNYGYTF.

This clonotype was found a few times. This sequence joins TRBV4-3 and TRBJ2-7; possibly TRBD1 or TRBD2 for D (5 bases each). In germline, CDR1 is LGHNA, CDR2 YSLEER. This CDR3 spans 16 amino acids. V gave up 2 bases and J gave up 2 bases, with 16 bases separating them. The CDR3 loop is CASSQQPGTEAYEQYF. The CDR3 coding sequence is TGCGCCAGCAGCCAACAACCCGGGACGGAAGCCTACGAGCAGTACTTC.

The sample holds a few counts of this clonotype. The CDR3 is CASSSEFPLPNYGYTF. The CDR3 bases are TGTGCCAGCAGTTCTGAATTCCCACTTCCTAACTATGGCTACACCTTC. The rearrangement joins TRBV6-6 to TRBJ1-2; D gene unclear. The germline V and J ends were trimmed by 4 bases and 0 bases, with 15 bases remaining between them. Germline V gene sequence: CDR1 MNHNY, CDR2 SVGAGI (reference sequence). The CDR3 has 16 residues.

The chain joins TRBV4-2 to TRBJ1-4; TRBD1 is a possible D gene (5 bases). The CDR3 sequence is 17 residues long. Trimming took off 0 bases at V and 0 bases at J, with 11 bases between the two ends. CDR1 and CDR2 from the germline V gene are LGHNA and YNFKEQ. Here the CDR3 reads CASSQDHGGATNEKLFF. The CDR3, as DNA: TGTGCCAGCAGCCAAGACCACGGGGGGGCAACTAATGAAAAACTGTTTTTT.

This clonotype has more than one count but fewer than ten. The gene calls are TRBV5-5 and TRBJ2-5; weak D call: TRBD2 (6 bases). CDR3 length: 17 amino acids. From germline, CDR1 is SGHKS and CDR2 YYEKEE (reference sequence). The germline V and J ends were trimmed by 0 bases and 5 bases, with 20 bases remaining between them. The CDR3 loop reads CASSLVPGGVSWETQYF. The DNA for the CDR3 is TGTGCCAGCAGCTTGGTGCCCGGGGGAGTTTCATGGGAGACCCAGTACTTC. Variable domain in full (rest from reference TRBV5-5 and TRBJ2-5): DAGVTQSPTHLIKTRGQQVTLRCSPISGHKSVSWYQQVLGQGPQFIFQYYEKEERGRGNFPDRFSARQFPNYSSELNVNALLLGDSALYLCASSLVPGGVSWETQYFGPGTRLLVL.

V and J are TRBV7-6 and TRBJ2-6, with 7 bases lining up with TRBD1. The CDR3 loop spans 17 amino acids. The germline V gene encodes CDR1 SGHVS and CDR2 FNYEAQ. V lost 4 bases and J lost 2; bases outside the gene matches: 8. The CDR3 bases are TGTGCCAGCAGCTCGGGACAGCCCGGCGCTGGGGCCAACGTCCTGACTTTC. It codes for CASSSGQPGAGANVLTF.

Note on this clonotype: One end of the junction is discordant with germline, which a read error may explain. The rearrangement uses TRBV7-9 and TRBJ2-7; no clear D. The CDR3 covers 13 residues. CDR1 is SEHNR and CDR2 is FQNEAQ in the germline V gene (reference sequence). CDR3: CTSSPPFNNEQYF. The CDR3 DNA follows: TGTACCAGCAGCCCCCCGTTTAACAATGAGCAGTACTTC. The entire variable domain, with the rest obtained from reference TRBV7-9 and TRBJ2-7, is as follows: DTGVSQNPRHKITKRGQNVTFRCDPISEHNRLYWYRQTLGQGPEFLTYFQNEAQLEKSRLLSDRFSAERPKGSFSTLEIQRTEQGDSAMYLCTSSPPFNNEQYFGPGTRLTVT.

In DNA, the CDR3 is TGTGCCAGCAGCCCCCGTAGCGGGGGGGCTGGAGATACGCAGTATTTT. Its protein is CASSPRSGGAGDTQYF. This chain connects TRBV9 to TRBJ2-3; 11 bases line up with TRBD2. Trimming cost V 4 bases and J 5 bases; bases outside gene matches: 9. The CDR3 spans 16 residues. Looked up from germline, CDR1 is SGDLS and CDR2 is YYNGEE. Looking up the rest from reference TRBV9 and TRBJ2-3 gives the full variable domain: DSGVTQTPKHLITATGQRVTLRCSPRSGDLSVYWYQQSLDQGLQFLIQYYNGEERAKGNILERFSAQQFPDLHSELNLSSLELGDSALYFCASSPRSGGAGDTQYFGPGTRLTVL.

The chain uses TRBV9 and TRBJ2-1; 15 positions match TRBD2. The J call may be wrong; the DNA end is better matched by TRBJ2-7. This CDR3 has 16 amino acids. Looked up from germline, CDR1 is SGDLS and CDR2 is YYNGEE. CDR3 DNA: TGTGCCAGCAGCGAGGGACTAGCGGGGGGAATAAATGAGCAGTACTTC. Translation gives CASSEGLAGGINEQYF.

This clonotype has more than one count but fewer than ten. V and J are TRBV5-5 and TRBJ2-7; TRBD1 aligns across 7 bases. The trim removed 4 bases at V and 2 bases at J, leaving 9 bases unmatched. Germline-derived CDR1 and CDR2 are SGHKS and YYEKEE (reference sequence). The CDR3 extends over 15 amino acids. CDR3 sequence (DNA): TGTGCCAGCAGCGCATCCGGGACAGAACCCTACGAGCAGTACTTC. This translates into CASSASGTEPYEQYF.

This chain joins TRBV29-1 and TRBJ1-2; 9 nucleotides agree with TRBD1. The CDR3 is 14 amino acids. V trimming: 7 bases; J trimming: 8 bases; junction bases outside the gene matches: 14. Germline V gene sequence: CDR1 SQVTM, CDR2 ANQGSEA. The CDR3 protein is CSASPGDREDGYTF. DNA of the CDR3: TGCAGCGCCTCCCCGGGGGACAGGGAGGACGGCTACACCTTC. The full variable domain, in which reference TRBV29-1 and TRBJ1-2 provide the parts outside the CDR3, is SAVISQKPSRDICQRGTSLTIQCQVDSQVTMMFWYRQQPGQSLTLIATANQGSEATYESGFVIDKFPISRPNLTFSTLTVSNMSPEDSSIYLCSASPGDREDGYTFGSGTRLTVV.

The V and J genes are TRBV2 and TRBJ1-5; tentative D call: TRBD1 (5 bases). Germline-derived CDR1 and CDR2 are SNHLY and FYNNEI. The CDR3 runs to 15 residues. V gave up 4 bases and J gave up 4 bases, with 14 bases separating them. CDR3 loop: CASSAGVGENQPQHF. CDR3 bases: TGTGCCAGCAGTGCGGGGGTAGGCGAGAATCAGCCCCAGCATTTT.

This clonotype occurred many times. The V and J genes are TRBV27 and TRBJ2-4; D uncertain. V lost 0 bases and J lost 0, with 0 bases in between. There are 13 residues in the CDR3. CDR1 and CDR2 from the germline V gene are MNHEY and SMNVEV (reference sequence). The CDR3 coding sequence is TGTGCCAGCAGTTTATCAGCCAAAAACATTCAGTACTTC. This gives the protein CASSLSAKNIQYF.

V is TRBV15 and J is TRBJ2-5, with a possible D match to TRBD1 (6 bases). V was clipped by 2 bases and J by 5 bases, with 15 bases between them. This CDR3 has 15 amino acids. Germline-derived CDR1 and CDR2 are LNHNV and YYDKDF (reference sequence). The CDR3 DNA is TGTGCCACCAGCAGAATAAGAGGGGGTCTGGAGACCCAGTACTTC. This encodes CATSRIRGGLETQYF. Combining the CDR3 with reference TRBV15 and TRBJ2-5 gives the whole variable domain DAMVIQNPRYQVTQFGKPVTLSCSQTLNHNVMYWYQQKSSQAPKLLFHYYDKDFNNEADTPDNFQSRRPNTSFCFLDIRSPGLGDTAMYLCATSRIRGGLETQYFGPGTRLLVL.